Below, 20 T cell receptor beta chains from the same sample are listed, as sequenced in a study of cytomegalovirus exposure and HLA in healthy donors. With 60 Vbeta and 13 Jbeta primers, the PCR was carried out. Here immunoSEQ multiplex PCR was the method, and the copy in TCRdb shows in-frame clones only, minus some. The data hold 72,000 or so clones, with around 69% observed a single time. The sequencing sample was made of PBMCs. The receptors originated from a human donor in good health.

This clone was counted only a few times. Written as DNA, the CDR3 is TGTGCCAGTAGTATCTCCGAAAAACTGTTTTTT. Its translation is CASSISEKLFF. The chain uses TRBV19 and TRBJ1-4; no firm D call. V dropped 3 bases and J dropped 8 bases, with 4 bases sitting between them. CDR3 size: 11 residues. Germline-derived CDR1 and CDR2 are LNHDA and SQIVND (reference sequence).

This clone occurred a few times. The chain recombines TRBV15 with TRBJ1-2; maybe TRBD1 (5 bases). The length of the CDR3 is 15 residues. The ends were cut back, 3 bases at V and 4 bases at J, with 15 bases in the middle. CDR1 LNHNV and CDR2 YYDKDF come from the germline V gene (reference sequence). The CDR3 region has the DNA TGTGCCACCAGCAGGGGGGAGGGAACCATCTATGGCTACACCTTC. Its translation: CATSRGEGTIYGYTF.

The chain couples TRBV7-9 to TRBJ1-1; tentative D call: TRBD1 (5 bases). CDR1 is SEHNR and CDR2 is FQNEAQ in the germline V gene (reference sequence). V was clipped by 7 bases and J by 1 base, with 19 bases between them. The CDR3 loop spans 16 amino acids. In DNA, the CDR3 is TGTGCCAGCACCCCCCGCCGGGGAGGGGCGAACACTGAAGCTTTCTTT. Translation: CASTPRRGGANTEAFF. The full variable domain, completed using reference TRBV7-9 and TRBJ1-1, is DTGVSQNPRHKITKRGQNVTFRCDPISEHNRLYWYRQTLGQGPEFLTYFQNEAQLEKSRLLSDRFSAERPKGSFSTLEIQRTEQGDSAMYLCASTPRRGGANTEAFFGQGTRLTVV.

The chain recombines TRBV29-1 with TRBJ2-1; a weak D match, TRBD1 (6 bases). The V and J ends lost 7 bases and 2 bases respectively, with 15 bases between them. Germline CDR1 is SQVTM and CDR2 is ANQGSEA. The CDR3 extends over 14 amino acids. For the CDR3, the DNA is TGCAGCGCCCGGACAGACCCTACCTACAATGAGCAGTTCTTC. Protein sequence: CSARTDPTYNEQFF.

V is TRBV5-4 and J is TRBJ1-2; TRBD1 aligns across 10 bases. Germline V CDR1 and CDR2: SGHNT, YYREEE (reference sequence). V shed 4 bases and J 6 bases; nucleotides not matched to a gene: 3. The CDR3 has 13 amino acids. In nucleotides, the CDR3 is TGTGCCAGCAGCCCCGACAGGGGGCATGGCTACACCTTC. Amino acids: CASSPDRGHGYTF.

V and J are TRBV5-4 and TRBJ1-1; D ambiguous. Trimming removed 4 bases from V and 5 bases from J, with 15 bases in between. Germline assignment: CDR1 SGHNT and CDR2 YYREEE (reference sequence). The CDR3 is made up of 14 amino acids. The CDR3 DNA follows: TGTGCCAGCAGCATAACGACCCCGGGGACTGAAGCTTTCTTT. Translating it yields CASSITTPGTEAFF.

The gene calls are TRBV30 and TRBJ2-3; D perhaps matches TRBD1 (6 bases). There are 15 residues in the CDR3. Germline V gene lookup returns CDR1 GTSNPN and CDR2 SVGIG (reference sequence). V was clipped by 2 bases and J by 8 bases, with 20 bases between them. The CDR3: CAWSQVGGGGGTQYF. The CDR3 nucleotides read TGTGCCTGGAGTCAGGTTGGGGGTGGGGGCGGTACGCAGTATTTT.

The V gene is TRBV5-1, the J gene TRBJ2-7; D is possibly TRBD1 (5 bases). Germline loops: CDR1 SGHRS, CDR2 YFSETQ. The CDR3 runs 14 residues. Trimming shortened V by 4 bases and J by 4 bases, and 15 bases separated the two germline ends. In nucleotides, the CDR3 is TGCGCCAGCAGCCGGGCCGAAGGGGTGTACGAGCAGTACTTC. Its translation is CASSRAEGVYEQYF.

This sequence joins TRBV9 and TRBJ1-2; D is uncertain. The length of the CDR3 is 14 residues. The germline CDR1 and CDR2 sequences are SGDLS and YYNGEE. V gave up 0 bases and J gave up 4 bases, with 10 bases separating them. CDR3 in DNA: TGTGCCAGCAGCGTAGGGAGGGCCTTCTATGGCTACACCTTC. This codes for CASSVGRAFYGYTF.

J is TRBJ1-1 and V is TRBV2; maybe TRBD1 (5 bases). Germline V lookup: CDR1 SNHLY, CDR2 FYNNEI. This CDR3 comprises 11 residues. V was clipped by 5 bases and J by 10 bases, with 11 bases between them. CDR3: CASSSGIVAFF. The CDR3 DNA reads TGTGCCAGCAGTTCAGGGATTGTAGCTTTCTTT.

The chain combines TRBV6-1 with TRBJ2-7, with 12 bases fitting TRBD1. V lost 7 bases, J lost 5 bases, and 6 bases stayed unmatched. The CDR3 covers 14 residues. Germline lookup yields CDR1 MNHNS and CDR2 SASEGT. CDR3 loop: CASTNRDRGHEQYF. The CDR3 coding sequence is TGTGCCAGCACCAACCGGGACAGGGGGCACGAGCAGTACTTC.

Here the CDR3 reads CASSIKRGGFNTGELFF. The CDR3 bases are TGTGCCAGTAGTATTAAAAGGGGAGGTTTTAACACCGGGGAGCTGTTTTTT. The chain couples TRBV19 to TRBJ2-2; perhaps TRBD2 as D (6 bases). The V gene's germline CDR1 is LNHDA and CDR2 SQIVND (reference sequence). Trimming cost V 3 bases and J 2 bases, with 16 bases left between them. The CDR3 length is 17 residues.

The rearrangement joins TRBV4-2 to TRBJ2-1; D might be TRBD1 (6 bases). This CDR3 region has 12 residues. From germline, CDR1 is LGHNA and CDR2 YNFKEQ. V was trimmed by 3 bases and J by 9 bases, leaving 9 bases between them. The CDR3 here is CASSQGAAEQFF. CDR3 nucleotide sequence: TGTGCCAGCAGCCAGGGGGCGGCTGAGCAGTTCTTC.

The chain combines TRBV19 with TRBJ2-1; 10 bases map to TRBD2. J lost 0 bases, V lost 4 bases, and 6 bases had no gene match. Germline lookup yields CDR1 LNHDA and CDR2 SQIVND (reference sequence). This CDR3 has 17 residues. As DNA, the CDR3 is TGTGCCAGTAGTAAGCTAGCGGGGGTCAGCTCCTACAATGAGCAGTTCTTC. Translating gives CASSKLAGVSSYNEQFF.

The chain links TRBV5-4 to TRBJ2-1, with TRBD2 matching over 12 bases. V shed 7 bases, J shed 9 bases, and the junction held 5 bases outside the gene matches. The CDR3 runs 13 residues. CDR1 is SGHNT and CDR2 is YYREEE in the germline V gene (reference sequence). CDR3 bases: TGTGCCAGCGAGGCTAGCGGGAGGGGTGAGCAGTTCTTC. It translates to CASEASGRGEQFF.

The V and J genes are TRBV6-6 and TRBJ1-1; 9 positions match TRBD1. There are 12 residues in the CDR3. Trimming removed 5 bases from V and 7 bases from J; junction bases left unmatched: 2. Germline values: CDR1 MNHNY, CDR2 SVGAGI (reference sequence). The CDR3, as DNA: TGTGCCAGCAGTCCGGACAGGGGTGAAGCTTTCTTT. This encodes CASSPDRGEAFF.

V is TRBV11-3 and J is TRBJ1-1; D unresolved. CDR1 is SGHNT and CDR2 is YENEEA in the germline V gene. The V end was cut by 8 bases, the J end by 0 bases, with 13 bases between. The CDR3 consists of 14 residues. The CDR3 loop is CASRSLLMNTEAFF. The CDR3 DNA is TGTGCCAGCCGATCCTTACTTATGAACACTGAAGCTTTCTTT.

The sample holds a few counts of this clone. This chain links TRBV2 with TRBJ2-7, with D possibly TRBD2 on 6 matching bases. Deletions cut 6 bases from V and 7 bases from J, with 13 bases between. Germline V gene lookup returns CDR1 SNHLY and CDR2 FYNNEI. This CDR3 spans 12 amino acids. The CDR3 DNA sequence: TGTGCCAGCAGACGGGAGTGGGGGGAGCAGTACTTC. Its protein is CASRREWGEQYF.

A few counts support this clone. The chain recombines TRBV30 with TRBJ1-1, with D possibly TRBD1 on 5 matching bases. In germline, CDR1 is GTSNPN, CDR2 SVGIG (reference sequence). V lost 3 bases, J lost 1 base, and 9 bases lay in between. The CDR3 extends over 13 amino acids. CDR3 region: CAWRGGTNTEAFF. CDR3 DNA sequence: TGTGCCTGGAGGGGGGGGACGAACACTGAAGCTTTCTTT.

The V gene is TRBV2, the J gene TRBJ1-4; 8 bases line up with TRBD1. This CDR3 region has 13 residues. V trimming: 10 bases; J trimming: 8 bases; junction bases outside the gene matches: 9. CDR1 and CDR2 from the germline V gene are SNHLY and FYNNEI. The chain's CDR3 is CATQFGTGEKLFF. DNA for the CDR3: TGTGCCACCCAATTCGGGACAGGAGAAAAACTGTTTTTT.